The 19 T cell receptor beta chains listed next were all sequenced from one sample in a study of T-cell memory formation after mild COVID-19. TCRdb reanalysed the 5' RACE reads using MiXCR and keeps one entry per CDR3 protein. Among more than 450,000 distinct CDR3 sequences listed, approximately 18% were seen once. Sequencing used PBMCs or a T cell subset sorted from them (not recorded which). The receptors stem from an adult woman who had mild COVID-19 (a few samples of this study predate the infection). Cell type and time point are not known.

The chain carries TRBV7-9 and TRBJ2-1; possibly TRBD1 for D (7 bases). This CDR3 region has 13 residues. The ends were cut back, 5 bases at V and 12 bases at J, with 17 bases in the middle. From germline, CDR1 is SEHNR and CDR2 FQNEAQ (reference sequence). CDR3 in DNA: TGTGCCAGCAGCCCGGGGGACAGCCGGGGGCAGTTCTTC. Encoded protein: CASSPGDSRGQFF.

This clonotype has only a few counts. The chain links TRBV5-1 to TRBJ2-7; 10 positions agree with TRBD2. V trimming: 4 bases; J trimming: 2 bases; junction bases outside the gene matches: 0. Germline V gene lookup returns CDR1 SGHRS and CDR2 YFSETQ. The CDR3 has 13 amino acids. CDR3 in amino acids: CASSTSGAYEQYF. CDR3 nucleotide sequence: TGCGCCAGCAGCACTAGCGGGGCCTACGAGCAGTACTTC.

Ten or more counts support this clonotype. The chain uses TRBV29-1 and TRBJ2-1; 9 positions agree with TRBD2. This CDR3 is built from 14 residues. V was pared by 7 bases and J by 7 bases, with 11 bases of the junction left unmatched. The germline CDR1 and CDR2 sequences are SQVTM and ANQGSEA. Written as DNA, the CDR3 is TGCAGCGGACTTAGCGGGAGTGGTGGGAATGAGCAGTTCTTC. It encodes CSGLSGSGGNEQFF.

This sequence joins TRBV24-1 and TRBJ2-3; perhaps TRBD1 as D (6 bases). This CDR3 is built from 15 residues. V lost 5 bases, J lost 0 bases, and 11 bases lay in between. The germline V gene encodes CDR1 KGHDR and CDR2 SFDVKD. CDR3 nucleotide sequence: TGTGCCACCAGTGTCGTCGGGACAAGCACAGATACGCAGTATTTT. Translation gives CATSVVGTSTDTQYF.

This clonotype was seen a handful of times. J is TRBJ1-5 and V is TRBV7-2, with D possibly TRBD1 on 5 matching bases. V was trimmed by 1 base and J by 3 bases, leaving 13 bases between them. CDR3 length equals 16 residues. Germline V gene lookup returns CDR1 SGHTA and CDR2 FQGNSA. The CDR3 sequence: CASSLEGRRLNQPQHF. The CDR3 region has the DNA TGTGCCAGCAGCTTAGAGGGACGGCGGCTCAATCAGCCCCAGCATTTT. The whole variable domain, remainder taken from reference TRBV7-2 and TRBJ1-5, is GAGVSQSPSNKVTEKGKDVELRCDPISGHTALYWYRQSLGQGLEFLIYFQGNSAPDKSGLPSDRFSAERTGGSVSTLTIQRTQQEDSAVYLCASSLEGRRLNQPQHFGDGTRLSIL.

This clonotype was picked up a small number of times. V is TRBV7-8 and J is TRBJ2-1; D remains ambiguous. Germline V gives CDR1 SGHVS, CDR2 FQNEAQ. The CDR3 spans 16 residues. Trimming took 4 bases from V and 4 from J, leaving 17 bases between them. The CDR3: CASSSPLGPLYNEQFF. The CDR3, as DNA: TGTGCCAGCAGCTCCCCCCTAGGACCACTATACAATGAGCAGTTCTTC.

This clonotype was seen more than once but under ten times. The rearrangement joins TRBV5-6 to TRBJ2-6, with TRBD1 matching 10 bases. Trimming removed 2 bases from V and 2 bases from J; junction bases left unmatched: 10. Looked up from germline, CDR1 is SGHDT and CDR2 is YYEEEE. This CDR3 region has 19 residues. The CDR3 region has the DNA TGTGCCAGCAGCTTTACCGGGACAGGGGTCTCTACTGGGGCCAACGTCCTGACTTTC. The encoded protein is CASSFTGTGVSTGANVLTF.

DNA of the CDR3: TGTGCCTGGAGTTTTCCGGACAGGGAAAAACTGTTTTTT. Translating it yields CAWSFPDREKLFF. This chain uses TRBV30 with TRBJ1-4, with TRBD1 identical over 7 bases. Germline-derived CDR1 and CDR2 are GTSNPN and SVGIG (reference sequence). V dropped 2 bases and J dropped 8; count of bases not matched to a gene: 5. This CDR3 is built from 13 residues.

The table lists this clonotype with a few counts. The chain is built from TRBV6-5 and TRBJ1-2, with 7 bases lining up with TRBD1. Germline CDR1 is MNHEY and CDR2 is SVGAGI. This CDR3 has 13 amino acids. Germline trimming cut 6 bases from V and 2 bases from J; bases unmatched to any gene: 3. CDR3 loop: CASRMTGNYGYTF. CDR3 coding DNA: TGTGCCAGCAGGATGACAGGGAACTATGGCTACACCTTC.

This clonotype was observed a handful of times. The chain is built from TRBV7-9 and TRBJ2-1, with 7 bases lining up with TRBD1. The CDR3 consists of 15 residues. After removal of 7 bases from V and 2 bases from J, the junction contained 8 bases not matched to a gene. Germline loops: CDR1 SEHNR, CDR2 FQNEAQ (reference sequence). This chain's CDR3 is CASNQQGQAYNEQFF. CDR3 DNA: TGTGCCAGCAACCAACAGGGGCAGGCCTACAATGAGCAGTTCTTC.

CDR3 in DNA: TGTGCCAGCAAGGCTTCCGGGACCACTCAAGAGACCCAGTACTTC. It encodes CASKASGTTQETQYF. V gene TRBV3-1 combines with J gene TRBJ2-5; D might be TRBD1 or TRBD2, each matching 5 bases. CDR3 length equals 15 residues. From germline, CDR1 is LGHDT and CDR2 YNNKEL (reference sequence). V gave up 7 bases and J gave up 2 bases, with 17 bases separating them.

V usage is TRBV9 and J usage is TRBJ2-7; 7 nucleotides align to TRBD2. Germline values: CDR1 SGDLS, CDR2 YYNGEE. The CDR3 is 16 residues long. The trim removed 0 bases at V and 4 bases at J, leaving 10 bases unmatched. The DNA for the CDR3 is TGTGCCAGCAGCGTAGCTCCGGCTAGCGGTCGGTACGAGCAGTACTTC. This encodes CASSVAPASGRYEQYF. Complete variable domain (other parts from reference TRBV9 and TRBJ2-7): DSGVTQTPKHLITATGQRVTLRCSPRSGDLSVYWYQQSLDQGLQFLIQYYNGEERAKGNILERFSAQQFPDLHSELNLSSLELGDSALYFCASSVAPASGRYEQYFGPGTRLTVT.

This clonotype was counted many times. The chain is built from TRBV6-2 or TRBV6-3 and TRBJ1-5; 10 bases are shared with TRBD1. From germline, CDR1 is MNHEY and CDR2 SVGEGT. The CDR3 runs to 16 residues. V shed 7 bases, J shed 0 bases, and the junction held 6 bases outside the gene matches. CDR3 nucleotides: TGTGCCAGCACCAGTGGGGACAGGGGTAGCAATCAGCCCCAGCATTTT. Translating gives CASTSGDRGSNQPQHF.

This chain links TRBV24-1 with TRBJ1-1; 9 nucleotides match TRBD1. J gave up 11 bases and V 2 bases, and 14 bases lay outside the gene matches. In germline, CDR1 is KGHDR, CDR2 SFDVKD. The CDR3 runs to 16 residues. CDR3: CATSDSPDRGALFAFF. CDR3 DNA: TGTGCCACCAGTGATTCACCGGACAGGGGAGCACTGTTTGCTTTCTTT.

This rearrangement joins TRBV9 to TRBJ2-7; a possible D gene is TRBD2 (6 bases). CDR3 length: 15 residues. The ends were cut back, 0 bases at V and 7 bases at J, with 17 bases in the middle. The germline V gene encodes CDR1 SGDLS and CDR2 YYNGEE. CDR3 in amino acids: CASSVAMNPGREQYF. CDR3 DNA: TGTGCCAGCAGCGTAGCTATGAATCCTGGGAGGGAGCAGTACTTC.

The V gene is TRBV3-1, the J gene TRBJ2-3; weak D call: TRBD1 (6 bases). The CDR3 is 14 amino acids. Germline CDR1 reads LGHDT; CDR2 reads YNNKEL (reference sequence). Trimming shortened V by 9 bases and J by 8 bases, and 21 bases separated the two germline ends. Written as DNA, the CDR3 is TGTGCCAGTAGGACAGCCACATCATCGGGTACGCAGTATTTT. It codes for CASRTATSSGTQYF.

This clonotype was observed a few times. This chain uses TRBV7-3 with TRBJ2-6, with D perhaps matching TRBD1 (5 bases). V lost 2 bases to trimming and J lost 0 bases, with 11 bases between them. The CDR3 is 17 residues long. CDR1 is SGHTA, CDR2 FQGTGA, per germline. CDR3 sequence (DNA): TGTGCCAGCAGCTTATCCCCAGGGAACTCTGGGGCCAACGTCCTGACTTTC. Translating gives CASSLSPGNSGANVLTF.

This clonotype was observed a few times. The chain is built from TRBV5-6 and TRBJ2-3; 11 positions match TRBD2. This CDR3 has 17 residues. Germline CDR1 is SGHDT and CDR2 is YYEEEE. V trimming: 3 bases; J trimming: 2 bases; junction bases outside the gene matches: 8. The CDR3 DNA sequence: TGTGCCAGCAGCTCTATAGCGGGGGGGACGTTCACAGATACGCAGTATTTT. It specifies CASSSIAGGTFTDTQYF.

This clonotype was found a few times. V is TRBV29-1 and J is TRBJ2-4; the match to TRBD1 covers 8 bases. This CDR3 contains 12 residues. J lost 4 bases, V lost 8 bases, and 4 bases had no gene match. The germline CDR1 and CDR2 sequences are SQVTM and ANQGSEA. The CDR3: CSSWDRKNIQYF. Here the CDR3 DNA reads TGCAGCTCGTGGGACAGGAAAAACATTCAGTACTTC.